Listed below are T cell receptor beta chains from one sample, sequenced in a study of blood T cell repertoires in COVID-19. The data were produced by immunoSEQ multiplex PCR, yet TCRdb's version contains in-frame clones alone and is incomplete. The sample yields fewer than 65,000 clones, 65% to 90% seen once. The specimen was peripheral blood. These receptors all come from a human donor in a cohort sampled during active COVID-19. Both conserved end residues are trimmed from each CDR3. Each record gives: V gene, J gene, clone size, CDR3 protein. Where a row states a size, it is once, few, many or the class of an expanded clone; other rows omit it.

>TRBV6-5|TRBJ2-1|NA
ASSYWTSGQNEQF
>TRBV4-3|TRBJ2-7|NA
ASSSKGKGSGGSYEQY
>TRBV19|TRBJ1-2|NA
ASSSVYGYT
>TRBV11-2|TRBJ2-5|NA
ASSLGLAWETQY
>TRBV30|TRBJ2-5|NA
AWSVLAGVETQY
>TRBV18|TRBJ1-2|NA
ASSPPSTGGDYGYT
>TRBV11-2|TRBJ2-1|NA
ASSLATRGGGEQF
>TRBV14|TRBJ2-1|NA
ASSRQGANEQF
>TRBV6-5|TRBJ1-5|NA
ASSSARGYGNQPQH
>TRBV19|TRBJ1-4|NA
ASSIKGRINEKLF
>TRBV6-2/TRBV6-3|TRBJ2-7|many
ASSPPGGASYEQY